Below, 2 T cell receptor beta chains from the same sample are listed, as sequenced in a study of T cell responses to AZD1222 COVID-19 vaccine. The assay was immunoSEQ multiplex PCR, and TCRdb's table has in-frame clones only and misses some. The top ten hold around 3.2% of the sample, which has approximately 98,000 clones, roughly 86% seen once. The material was peripheral blood, obtained on day 0 of AZD1222 vaccination. All receptors come from an adult in good health.

This clone was counted only a few times. The chain combines TRBV6-1 with TRBJ1-5; no reliable D call. Germline loops: CDR1 MNHNS, CDR2 SASEGT. The CDR3 has 16 amino acids. The V end was cut by 1 base, the J end by 2 bases, with 12 bases between. CDR3 region: CASSEDDNLGNQPQHF. The DNA for the CDR3 is TGTGCCAGCAGTGAAGATGACAATCTGGGCAATCAGCCCCAGCATTTT.

The chain recombines TRBV7-3 with TRBJ2-3, with D uncertain. Germline values: CDR1 SGHTA, CDR2 FQGTGA. The CDR3 contains 15 residues. The germline V and J ends were trimmed by 1 base and 2 bases, with 10 bases remaining between them. The CDR3 DNA is TGTGCCAGCAGCTTAAGCGTTACCCACACAGATACGCAGTATTTT. Protein product: CASSLSVTHTDTQYF.